The clone carrying this T cell receptor (beta chain) is large (0.1 to 1%) by frequency. Its antigen is not identified. TRB was amplified from about 260 ng of peripheral blood genomic DNA per sample. The data were taken from a study of T cell clusters in autoimmune cytopenias. Study-level results: TRB repertoire shifts in secondary cytopenia and chronic lymphocytic leukemia mostly reflected lymphoma, not autoimmunity.

The CDR3 has 12 amino acids. Germline assignment: CDR1 SQVTM and CDR2 ANQGSEA. TRB was amplified by touch-down multiplex PCR, primer pools A and B combined. TCRdb reworked the multiplex PCR reads into one entry per CDR3 protein, no DNA. This sample's clone table lists a few thousand distinct CDR3 sequences. In addition, the sample was reused for a study of T cell repertoires in aging, cancer and after chemotherapy. That source notes: The full dataset contained roughly 8.8 million TCR reads. Age-matched healthy donors had significantly more diverse, less clonal blood TCR repertoires than untreated cancer patients. Median generation probability rose over the chemotherapy interval in each cancer cohort, suggesting rebound thymic output.

This receptor was identified in a human donor with an autoimmune cytopenia or autoimmune hepatitis (not recorded which). The rearrangement links TRBV29-1 to TRBJ2-1. The sequenced sample consisted of peripheral blood. The CDR3 spells CSVEENNRRQFF.